The 18 T cell receptor beta chains below were found in one sample sequenced in a study of CD8+ T cells in alopecia areata. Following RNA extraction, reverse transcription yielded cDNA that acted as the sequencing template. Data came from immunoSEQ multiplex PCR; TCRdb stores just in-frame clones and leaves some out. The sample yields 200,000 to 250,000 clones, approximately 61% seen once. The input for sequencing was CD4+ T cells sorted from blood, taken at week 0. The receptors shown here come from a human donor with alopecia areata.

A few counts support this clone. Other nucleotide sequences in the sample specify the same CDR3. CDR3 bases: TGCAGCGTTGTGGGACGGATGAACACTGAAGCTTTCTTT. Translated, it gives CSVVGRMNTEAFF. The rearrangement uses TRBV29-1 and TRBJ1-1; a possible D gene is TRBD1 (5 bases). CDR3 length: 13 residues. The V and J ends lost 4 bases and 0 bases respectively, with 9 bases between them. CDR1 and CDR2 (germline): SQVTM, ANQGSEA.

The CDR3 region has the DNA TGTGCCTGGAGAGCAACCAGCTCCTACGAGCAGTACTTC. Its translation is CAWRATSSYEQYF. The V and J genes are TRBV30 and TRBJ2-5; D is ambiguous. Gene TRBJ2-7 matches the end of the DNA better, so the J call may be wrong. Germline CDR1 reads GTSNPN; CDR2 reads SVGIG (reference sequence). There are 13 residues in the CDR3.

This clone was seen once. This rearrangement joins TRBV10-3 to TRBJ2-7; the match to TRBD1 covers 9 bases. This CDR3 is built from 15 residues. Germline assignment: CDR1 ENHRY and CDR2 SYGVKD. V was pared by 10 bases and J by 1 base, with 11 bases of the junction left unmatched. CDR3 bases: TGTGCCACCTCCCAGCCCGGGACAGGGTCCTACGAGCAGTACTTC. Translation: CATSQPGTGSYEQYF.

This clone was found a few times. The chain links TRBV30 to TRBJ2-7; possible D gene TRBD2, 5 bases. Germline values: CDR1 GTSNPN, CDR2 SVGIG (reference sequence). V was trimmed by 8 bases and J by 0 bases, leaving 11 bases between them. The CDR3 contains 12 residues. The CDR3 DNA reads TGTGCCGGCCGAGGGAGCTCCTACGAGCAGTACTTC. Translating it yields CAGRGSSYEQYF.

The V gene is TRBV9, the J gene TRBJ2-6, with D possibly TRBD2 on 6 matching bases. V lost 0 bases and J 0 bases, leaving 16 bases between the germline ends. From germline, CDR1 is SGDLS and CDR2 YYNGEE. CDR3 size: 19 residues. The CDR3, as DNA: TGTGCCAGCAGCGTAGGGGAGGTGCGTCGGGGCTCTGGGGCCAACGTCCTGACTTTC. It encodes CASSVGEVRRGSGANVLTF.

The J gene is TRBJ1-2, the V gene TRBV29-1; 10 bases align to TRBD1. The CDR3 has 14 residues. J was trimmed by 8 bases and V by 7 bases; bases with no gene match: 13. The germline gives CDR1 SQVTM, CDR2 ANQGSEA. CDR3 residues: CSADRGQVGRGYTF. Here the CDR3 DNA reads TGCAGCGCTGACAGGGGGCAGGTTGGGAGAGGCTACACCTTC.

This clone was seen many times. The V and J genes are TRBV18 and TRBJ2-7; D is ambiguous. The CDR3 runs to 11 residues. V was clipped by 6 bases and J by 5 bases, with 8 bases between them. Germline lookup yields CDR1 KGHSH and CDR2 LQKENI. The DNA for the CDR3 is TGTGCCAGCTCCCCTCAGGACGAGCAGTACTTC. Its protein is CASSPQDEQYF. Supplemented by reference TRBV18 and TRBJ2-7, the full variable domain reads NAGVMQNPRHLVRRRGQEARLRCSPMKGHSHVYWYRQLPEEGLKFMVYLQKENIIDESGMPKERFSAEFPKEGPSILRIQQVVRGDSAAYFCASSPQDEQYFGPGTRLTVT.

The V call is TRBV5-4, the J call TRBJ1-6, with TRBD1 matching over 8 bases. CDR3 length: 15 residues. Per the germline V gene, CDR1 is SGHNT and CDR2 is YYREEE (reference sequence). V gave up 4 bases and J gave up 5 bases; unmatched junction bases: 5. The CDR3 DNA is TGTGCCAGCAGCGTACCGACAGGGGATAATTCACCCCTCCACTTT. It yields the protein CASSVPTGDNSPLHF.

This clone has only a few counts. The chain uses TRBV18 and TRBJ2-3, with D hard to call. The V and J ends lost 3 bases and 6 bases respectively, with 7 bases between them. This CDR3 is 12 amino acids long. Germline-derived CDR1 and CDR2 are KGHSH and LQKENI. The CDR3 loop reads CASSPAGDTQYF. Written as DNA, the CDR3 is TGTGCCAGCTCACCGGCCGGGGATACGCAGTATTTT.

This clone was detected a few times. The rearrangement joins TRBV29-1 to TRBJ1-1; D is unresolved. V was cut by 4 bases and J by 4 bases, with 16 bases left in between. Germline V gives CDR1 SQVTM, CDR2 ANQGSEA. This CDR3 spans 14 amino acids. DNA for the CDR3: TGCAGCGTTGGTGGACCCTCTGGGGTCACTGAAGCTTTCTTT. Translated, it gives CSVGGPSGVTEAFF.

The chain couples TRBV29-1 to TRBJ1-2; D gene unclear. This CDR3 is 14 amino acids long. Germline CDR1 and CDR2: SQVTM and ANQGSEA. Trimming took off 7 bases at V and 2 bases at J, with 17 bases between the two ends. This CDR3 is CSDHRPGKNYGYTF. Written as DNA, the CDR3 is TGCAGCGACCACCGTCCGGGAAAAAACTATGGCTACACCTTC.

Comments on this clone: At the DNA level, this CDR3 is encoded by other sequences in the same sample as well. The chain has TRBV5-1 and TRBJ2-3; the D gene is possibly TRBD2 (6 bases). The CDR3 has 15 amino acids. Germline V gene lookup returns CDR1 SGHRS and CDR2 YFSETQ. V lost 0 bases to trimming and J lost 3 bases, with 11 bases between them. CDR3 bases: TGCGCCAGCAGCTTGGGACTAGAGGTTACAGATACGCAGTATTTT. This codes for CASSLGLEVTDTQYF.

The chain has TRBV9 and TRBJ1-6, with a weak D call TRBD1 (5 bases). The CDR3 loop spans 15 amino acids. Germline values: CDR1 SGDLS, CDR2 YYNGEE. Between the trimmed V and J ends, which lost 3 bases and 7 bases, there was a span of 14 bases. The CDR3 loop reads CASSGDGLENSPLHF. The CDR3 bases are TGTGCCAGCAGCGGGGACGGATTGGAGAATTCACCCCTCCACTTT.

The J gene is TRBJ1-1, the V gene TRBV2, with D unclear. Germline CDR1 is SNHLY and CDR2 is FYNNEI. Trimming left V 5 bases short and J 3 bases short, with 10 bases between. The CDR3 is made up of 13 amino acids. CDR3 amino acids: CASSSLRDTEAFF. CDR3 sequence (DNA): TGTGCCAGCAGTTCCCTCCGGGACACTGAAGCTTTCTTT. Based on the CDR3 plus reference TRBV2 and TRBJ1-1, the full variable domain is EPEVTQTPSHQVTQMGQEVILRCVPISNHLYFYWYRQILGQKVEFLVSFYNNEISEKSEIFDDQFSVERPDGSNFTLKIRSTKLEDSAMYFCASSSLRDTEAFFGQGTRLTVV.

This rearrangement joins TRBV5-1 to TRBJ2-2; D unclear. The CDR3 loop spans 15 amino acids. The V and J ends lost 3 bases and 4 bases respectively, with 13 bases between them. Germline CDR1 reads SGHRS; CDR2 reads YFSETQ. In nucleotides, the CDR3 is TGCGCCAGCAGCTCCGCTCGGGCCACCACCGGGGAGCTGTTTTTT. It translates to CASSSARATTGELFF.

CDR3 residues: CASSLVAGTANTGELFF. CDR3 nucleotide sequence: TGCGCCAGCAGCTTGGTAGCCGGGACAGCGAACACCGGGGAGCTGTTTTTT. The chain employs TRBV5-1 and TRBJ2-2; 7 bases agree with TRBD1. The V segment lost 0 bases and the J segment 0 bases; nucleotides outside the gene matches: 5. Germline V CDR1 and CDR2: SGHRS, YFSETQ. This CDR3 contains 17 residues.

The chain joins TRBV6-5 to TRBJ2-1, with D possibly TRBD1 on 6 matching bases. Germline lookup yields CDR1 MNHEY and CDR2 SVGAGI. This CDR3 has 16 amino acids. The V gene lost 4 bases and the J gene lost 5 bases, with 18 bases spanning the gap. The CDR3 coding sequence is TGTGCCAGCAGTTTCCTAGGGGGAATCGGGAACAATGAGCAGTTCTTC. As protein: CASSFLGGIGNNEQFF.

The J gene is TRBJ2-7, the V gene TRBV5-1, with 8 bases lining up with TRBD1. J was trimmed by 2 bases and V by 0 bases; bases with no gene match: 7. Germline V CDR1 and CDR2: SGHRS, YFSETQ. The CDR3 sequence is 16 residues long. The CDR3 reads CASSLGGTGPTYEQYF. Here the CDR3 DNA reads TGCGCCAGCAGCTTGGGAGGGACAGGACCTACCTACGAGCAGTACTTC.